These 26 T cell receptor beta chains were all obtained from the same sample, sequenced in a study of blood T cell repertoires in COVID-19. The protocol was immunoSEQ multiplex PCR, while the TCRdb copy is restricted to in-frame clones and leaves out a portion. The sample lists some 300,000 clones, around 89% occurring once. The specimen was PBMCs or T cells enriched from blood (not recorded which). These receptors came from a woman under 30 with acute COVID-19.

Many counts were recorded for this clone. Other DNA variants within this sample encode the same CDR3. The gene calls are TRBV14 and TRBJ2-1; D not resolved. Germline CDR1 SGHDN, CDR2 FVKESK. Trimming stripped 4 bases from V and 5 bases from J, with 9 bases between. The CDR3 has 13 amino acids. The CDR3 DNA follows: TGTGCCAGCAGCCCCGGGTCCCACAATGAGCAGTTCTTC. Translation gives CASSPGSHNEQFF.

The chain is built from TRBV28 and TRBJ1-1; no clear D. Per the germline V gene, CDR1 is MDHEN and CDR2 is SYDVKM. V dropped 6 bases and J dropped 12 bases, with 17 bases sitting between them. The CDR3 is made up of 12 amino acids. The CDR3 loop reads CASSPFLERTFF. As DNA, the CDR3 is TGTGCCAGCAGCCCCTTTTTAGAGAGGACTTTCTTT.

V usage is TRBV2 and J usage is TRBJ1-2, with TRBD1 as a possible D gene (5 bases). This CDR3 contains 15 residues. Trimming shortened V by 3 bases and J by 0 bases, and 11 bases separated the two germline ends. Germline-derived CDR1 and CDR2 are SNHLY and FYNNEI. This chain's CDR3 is CASSDRQGPNYGYTF. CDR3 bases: TGTGCCAGCAGTGATCGGCAGGGCCCTAACTATGGCTACACCTTC.

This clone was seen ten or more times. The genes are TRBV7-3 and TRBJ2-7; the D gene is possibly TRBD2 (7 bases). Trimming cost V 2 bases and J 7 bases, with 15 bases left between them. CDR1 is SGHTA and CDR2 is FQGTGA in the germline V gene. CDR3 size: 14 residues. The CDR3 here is CASSLGTLAREQYF. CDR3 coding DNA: TGTGCCAGCAGCTTAGGGACACTAGCGCGGGAGCAGTACTTC. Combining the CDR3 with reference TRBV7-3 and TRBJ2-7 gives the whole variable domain GAGVSQTPSNKVTEKGKYVELRCDPISGHTALYWYRQSLGQGPEFLIYFQGTGAADDSGLPNDRFFAVRPEGSVSTLKIQRTERGDSAVYLCASSLGTLAREQYFGPGTRLTVT.

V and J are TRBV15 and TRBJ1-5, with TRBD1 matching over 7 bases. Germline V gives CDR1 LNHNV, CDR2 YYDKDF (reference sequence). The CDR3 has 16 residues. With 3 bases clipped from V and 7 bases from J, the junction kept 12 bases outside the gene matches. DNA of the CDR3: TGTGCCACCAGCAGTCACCTAGACAGGGATCACCAGCCCCAGCATTTT. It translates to CATSSHLDRDHQPQHF.

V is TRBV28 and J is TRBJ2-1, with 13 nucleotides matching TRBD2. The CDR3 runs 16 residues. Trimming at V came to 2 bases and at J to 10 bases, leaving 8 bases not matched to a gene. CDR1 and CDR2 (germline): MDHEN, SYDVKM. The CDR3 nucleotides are TGTGCCAGCAGTTTAAGGACTAGCGGGGGAGCAGGGGAGCAGTTCTTC. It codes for CASSLRTSGGAGEQFF.

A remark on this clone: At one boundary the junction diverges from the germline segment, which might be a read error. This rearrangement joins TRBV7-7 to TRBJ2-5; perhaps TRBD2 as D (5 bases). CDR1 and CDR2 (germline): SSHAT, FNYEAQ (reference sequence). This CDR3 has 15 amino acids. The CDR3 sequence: CASSVGGAYQETQYF. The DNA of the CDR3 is TGTGCTAGCAGCGTCGGAGGAGCGTACCAAGAGACCCAGTACTTC. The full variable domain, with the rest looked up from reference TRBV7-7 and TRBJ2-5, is GAGVSQSPRYKVTKRGQDVTLRCDPISSHATLYWYQQALGQGPEFLTYFNYEAQPDKSGLPSDRFSAERPEGSISTLTIQRTEQRDSAMYRCASSVGGAYQETQYFGPGTRLLVL.

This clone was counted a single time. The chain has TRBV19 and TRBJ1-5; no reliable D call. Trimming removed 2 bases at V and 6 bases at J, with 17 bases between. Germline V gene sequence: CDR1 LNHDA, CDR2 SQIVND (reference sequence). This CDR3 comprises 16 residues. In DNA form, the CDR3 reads TGTGCCAGTAGTATACACCCCGCGGGGTTGAGTCAGCCCCAGCATTTT. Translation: CASSIHPAGLSQPQHF.

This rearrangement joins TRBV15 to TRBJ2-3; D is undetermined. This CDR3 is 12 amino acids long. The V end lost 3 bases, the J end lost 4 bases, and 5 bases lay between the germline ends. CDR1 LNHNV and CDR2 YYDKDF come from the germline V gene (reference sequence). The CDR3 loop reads CATSRYSDTQYF. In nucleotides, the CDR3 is TGTGCCACCAGCAGGTATTCAGATACGCAGTATTTT.

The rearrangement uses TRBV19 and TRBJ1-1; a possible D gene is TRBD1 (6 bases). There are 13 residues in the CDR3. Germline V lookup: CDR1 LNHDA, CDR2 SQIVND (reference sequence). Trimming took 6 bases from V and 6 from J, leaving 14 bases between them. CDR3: CASRRGSGSEAFF. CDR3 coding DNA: TGTGCCAGTAGGAGGGGGTCTGGATCTGAAGCTTTCTTT.

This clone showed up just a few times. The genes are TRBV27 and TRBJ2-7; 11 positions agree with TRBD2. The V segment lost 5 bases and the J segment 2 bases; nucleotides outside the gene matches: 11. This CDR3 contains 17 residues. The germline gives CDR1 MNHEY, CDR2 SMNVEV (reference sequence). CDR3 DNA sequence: TGTGCCAGCAGTAAAACTAGCGGGAGAGGGCCTCCCTACGAGCAGTACTTC. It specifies CASSKTSGRGPPYEQYF.

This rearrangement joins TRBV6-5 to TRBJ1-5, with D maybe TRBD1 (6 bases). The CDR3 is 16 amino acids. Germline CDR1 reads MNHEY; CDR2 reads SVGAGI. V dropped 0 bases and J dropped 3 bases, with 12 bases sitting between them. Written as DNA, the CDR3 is TGTGCCAGCAGTTACTCGATTGCAGGGGCCAATCAGCCCCAGCATTTT. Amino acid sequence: CASSYSIAGANQPQHF.

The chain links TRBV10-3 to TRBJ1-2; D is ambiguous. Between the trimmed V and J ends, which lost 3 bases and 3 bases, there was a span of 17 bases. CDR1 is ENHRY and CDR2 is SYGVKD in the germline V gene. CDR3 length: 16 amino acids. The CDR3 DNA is TGTGCCATCAGTGATTGGGAGTCCCTGGCGGACTATGGCTACACCTTC. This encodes CAISDWESLADYGYTF.

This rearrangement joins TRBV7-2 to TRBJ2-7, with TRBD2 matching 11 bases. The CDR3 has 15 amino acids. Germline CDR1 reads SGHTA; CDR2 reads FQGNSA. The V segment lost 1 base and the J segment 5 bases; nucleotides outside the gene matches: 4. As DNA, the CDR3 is TGTGCCAGCAGCTTAGAACTAGCGGGAGCAAACGAGCAGTACTTC. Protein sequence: CASSLELAGANEQYF.

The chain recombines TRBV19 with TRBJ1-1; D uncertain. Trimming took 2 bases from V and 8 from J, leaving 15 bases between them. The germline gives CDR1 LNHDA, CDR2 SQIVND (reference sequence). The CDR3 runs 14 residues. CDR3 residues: CASSIMVGMGEAFF. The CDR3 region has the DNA TGTGCCAGTAGTATAATGGTCGGGATGGGGGAAGCTTTCTTT.

CDR3 sequence reads: CASSLDRERQETQYF. The DNA for the CDR3 is TGTGCCAGCAGCTTGGACCGGGAACGTCAAGAGACCCAGTACTTC. This chain connects TRBV5-4 to TRBJ2-5; tentative D call: TRBD2 (5 bases). V was pared by 0 bases and J by 2 bases, with 11 bases between. CDR3 length: 15 amino acids. CDR1 and CDR2 from the germline V gene are SGHNT and YYREEE (reference sequence).

The CDR3 protein is CATETGTAYNEQFF. Here the CDR3 DNA reads TGTGCCACCGAGACTGGGACAGCCTACAATGAGCAGTTCTTC. J is TRBJ2-1 and V is TRBV6-5; 7 bases are shared with TRBD1. The CDR3 extends over 14 amino acids. After removal of 10 bases from V and 2 bases from J, the junction contained 8 bases not matched to a gene. Per germline, CDR1 MNHEY and CDR2 SVGAGI.

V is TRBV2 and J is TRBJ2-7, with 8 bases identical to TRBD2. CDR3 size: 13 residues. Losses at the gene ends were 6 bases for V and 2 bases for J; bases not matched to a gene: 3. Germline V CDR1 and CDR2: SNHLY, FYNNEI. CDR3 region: CASRAGGTYEQYF. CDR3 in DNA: TGTGCCAGCAGGGCGGGAGGCACCTACGAGCAGTACTTC.

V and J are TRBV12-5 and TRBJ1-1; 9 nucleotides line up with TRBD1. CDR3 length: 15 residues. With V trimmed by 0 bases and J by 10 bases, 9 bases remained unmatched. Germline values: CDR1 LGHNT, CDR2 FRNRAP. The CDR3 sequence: CASGLVPGTGKGAFF. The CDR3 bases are TGTGCTAGTGGTTTGGTGCCCGGGACAGGGAAAGGAGCTTTCTTT.

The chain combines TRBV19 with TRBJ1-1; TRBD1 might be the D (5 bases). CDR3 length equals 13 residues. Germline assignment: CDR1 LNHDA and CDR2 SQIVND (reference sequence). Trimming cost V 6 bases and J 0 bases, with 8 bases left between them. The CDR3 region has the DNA TGTGCCAGTAGGGACATGATGAACACTGAAGCTTTCTTT. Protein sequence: CASRDMMNTEAFF.

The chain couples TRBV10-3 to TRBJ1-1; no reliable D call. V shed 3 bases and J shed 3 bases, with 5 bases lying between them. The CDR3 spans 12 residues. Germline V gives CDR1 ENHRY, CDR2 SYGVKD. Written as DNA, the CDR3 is TGTGCCATCAGTGAACGGGACACTGAAGCTTTCTTT. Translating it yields CAISERDTEAFF.

CDR3 sequence (DNA): TGTGCCAGCAGTTACAGGGGTGGCTACACCTTC. Protein product: CASSYRGGYTF. This sequence joins TRBV28 and TRBJ1-2; 7 positions match TRBD1. The trim removed 4 bases at V and 7 bases at J, leaving 0 bases unmatched. The V gene's germline CDR1 is MDHEN and CDR2 SYDVKM. The CDR3 runs to 11 residues.

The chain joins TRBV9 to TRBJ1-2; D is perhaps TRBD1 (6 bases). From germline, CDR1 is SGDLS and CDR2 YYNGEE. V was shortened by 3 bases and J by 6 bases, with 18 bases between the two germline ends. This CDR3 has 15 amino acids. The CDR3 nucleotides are TGTGCCAGCAGCGGACAGAGAACAGGGCCAGATGGCTACACCTTC. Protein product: CASSGQRTGPDGYTF. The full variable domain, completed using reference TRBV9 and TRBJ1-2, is DSGVTQTPKHLITATGQRVTLRCSPRSGDLSVYWYQQSLDQGLQFLIQYYNGEERAKGNILERFSAQQFPDLHSELNLSSLELGDSALYFCASSGQRTGPDGYTFGSGTRLTVV.

For the CDR3, the DNA is TGTGCCAGCAGTCAGGGCCGAGAACTGAGTGAGCAGTTCTTC. Translation gives CASSQGRELSEQFF. The chain joins TRBV28 to TRBJ2-1, with D possibly TRBD1 on 5 matching bases. Per the germline V gene, CDR1 is MDHEN and CDR2 is SYDVKM. The CDR3 totals 14 residues. Trimming took off 5 bases at V and 9 bases at J, with 17 bases between the two ends.

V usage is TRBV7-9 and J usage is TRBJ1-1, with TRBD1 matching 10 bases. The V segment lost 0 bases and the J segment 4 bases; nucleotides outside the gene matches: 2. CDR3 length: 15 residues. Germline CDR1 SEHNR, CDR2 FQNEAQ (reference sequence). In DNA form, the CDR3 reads TGTGCCAGCAGCTTAGCCCGGACAGGGGGCACTGAAGCTTTCTTT. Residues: CASSLARTGGTEAFF.

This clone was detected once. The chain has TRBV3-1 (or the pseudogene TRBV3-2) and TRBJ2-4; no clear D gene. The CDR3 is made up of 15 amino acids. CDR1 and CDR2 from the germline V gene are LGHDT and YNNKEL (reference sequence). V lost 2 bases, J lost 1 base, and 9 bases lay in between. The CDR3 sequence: CASSQRSQAKNIQYF. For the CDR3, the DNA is TGTGCCAGCAGCCAAAGGTCACAGGCCAAAAACATTCAGTACTTC.